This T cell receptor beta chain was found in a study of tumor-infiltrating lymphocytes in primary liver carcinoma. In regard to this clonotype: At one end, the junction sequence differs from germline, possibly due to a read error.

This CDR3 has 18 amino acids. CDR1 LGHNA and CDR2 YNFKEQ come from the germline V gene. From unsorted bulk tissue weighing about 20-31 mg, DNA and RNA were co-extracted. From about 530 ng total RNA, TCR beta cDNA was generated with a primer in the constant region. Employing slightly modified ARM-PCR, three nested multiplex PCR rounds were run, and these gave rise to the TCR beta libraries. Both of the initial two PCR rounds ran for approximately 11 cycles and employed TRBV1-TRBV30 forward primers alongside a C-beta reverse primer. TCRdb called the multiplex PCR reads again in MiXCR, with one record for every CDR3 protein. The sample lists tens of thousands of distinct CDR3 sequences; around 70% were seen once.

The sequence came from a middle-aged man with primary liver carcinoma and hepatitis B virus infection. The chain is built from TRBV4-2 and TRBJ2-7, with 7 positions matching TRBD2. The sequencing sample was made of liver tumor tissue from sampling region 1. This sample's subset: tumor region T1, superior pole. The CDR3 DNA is TGTGCCAGCAGCCAAGAGGTCGCGAGCGGGAAGGTACCCTACGAGGAGTACTTC. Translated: CASSQEVASGKVPYEEYF.